This paragraph covers one TCR beta chain sequence. Its cognate antigen is unknown. Through a sample-barcoded 5' primer and a J-beta primer mix, a second PCR was run for roughly 6 to 12 cycles. Through a template-switch adaptor with 12 random nucleotides, each cDNA molecule received a tag. MiXCR was run by TCRdb on the 5' RACE reads, yielding one entry per CDR3 protein. This table holds 1.5 million to 2 million distinct CDR3 sequences, roughly two fifths found once. The sample comes from a study of blood T cells in healthy people across ages. The study, taken as a whole, reports: Higher diversity, along with more naive CD4+ cells, distinguished long-lived donors from aged donors. TCR beta diversity, measured per million T cells, fell in a roughly linear way with age.

V lost 5 bases and J lost 3, with 17 bases in between. The V gene's germline CDR1 is MGHDK and CDR2 SYGVNS. CDR3 length equals 16 residues. This TCR came from a human donor in good health. The specimen was blood. The chain employs TRBV25-1 and TRBJ1-5, with D possibly matching TRBD1 (6 bases). CDR3 amino acids: CASSPLGGGLNQPQHF. The CDR3 DNA is TGTGCCAGCAGTCCATTGGGAGGGGGTCTCAATCAGCCCCAGCATTTT.